The 7 T cell receptor beta chains in this list originate from one sample, sequenced in a study of shared clonotypes between healthy human individuals. The naive CD8 subset, CD45RO-negative cells positively selected for CCR7, excluded terminally differentiated effector memory CD45RA+ cells. Only in-frame clones appear in the TCRdb table, and some are missing; sequencing was by immunoSEQ multiplex PCR. The sample lists about 680,000 clones, roughly nine tenths occurring once. Sequences were obtained from naive CD8+ T cells sorted from blood. The source of these receptors is a man younger than 40 in good health.

This clone has just a few counts. Distinct nucleotide sequences in the sample also encode this CDR3. This rearrangement joins TRBV6-5 to TRBJ2-3; D is undetermined. Germline lookup yields CDR1 MNHEY and CDR2 SVGAGI. The CDR3 loop spans 11 amino acids. V gave up 2 bases and J gave up 5 bases, with 2 bases separating them. DNA for the CDR3: TGTGCCAGCAGTTACGGAGATACGCAGTATTTT. Amino acid sequence: CASSYGDTQYF.

This clone has only a few counts. The DNA for the CDR3 is TGCGCCAGCAGCCCGCTTAGGGGGGGGATCAACACCTTC. Encoded protein: CASSPLRGGINTF. The rearrangement uses TRBV4-1 and TRBJ1-2; D is possibly TRBD1 (6 bases). This CDR3 comprises 13 residues. Trimming took 4 bases from V and 12 from J, leaving 18 bases between them. Germline loops: CDR1 MGHRA, CDR2 YSYEKL.

The chain combines TRBV13 with TRBJ2-3; D could derive from TRBD1 or TRBD2 (5 bases each). The CDR3 loop spans 17 amino acids. V was cut by 5 bases and J by 4 bases, with 22 bases left in between. Per germline, CDR1 PRHDT and CDR2 FYEKMQ (reference sequence). In DNA form, the CDR3 reads TGTGCCAGCAGCCCAGATAGGGACCTAGCCTGGGCAGATACGCAGTATTTT. This sequence encodes CASSPDRDLAWADTQYF.

The chain uses TRBV7-6 and TRBJ2-5; 7 bases fit TRBD2. Germline V gives CDR1 SGHVS, CDR2 FNYEAQ. After removal of 1 base from V and 1 base from J, the junction contained 0 bases not matched to a gene. The CDR3 covers 14 residues. Here the CDR3 DNA reads TGTGCCAGCAGCTTAGGGGGGGGCCAAGAGACCCAGTACTTC. This encodes CASSLGGGQETQYF.

The chain carries TRBV6-6 and TRBJ2-1; TRBD2 matches 9 bases. The CDR3 has 14 residues. V gave up 7 bases and J gave up 7 bases; unmatched junction bases: 8. CDR1 and CDR2 from the germline V gene are MNHNY and SVGAGI (reference sequence). CDR3 in amino acids: CASIPGLARNEQFF. CDR3 DNA: TGTGCCAGCATCCCAGGACTAGCGCGAAATGAGCAGTTCTTC.

V is TRBV4-2 and J is TRBJ2-3; D remains ambiguous. Trimming stripped 0 bases from V and 5 bases from J, with 6 bases between. Germline V gene data show CDR1 as LGHNA and CDR2 as YNFKEQ. This CDR3 comprises 13 residues. The CDR3 loop reads CASSQERIDTQYF. CDR3 sequence (DNA): TGTGCCAGCAGCCAAGAACGGATAGATACGCAGTATTTT.

The CDR3 DNA reads TGTGCCAGCAGCTTAGGTATCTTGGTGGGAGAGGGGTTTCAGTACTTC. Translating it yields CASSLGILVGEGFQYF. The chain joins TRBV11-2 to TRBJ2-4, with D perhaps assigned TRBD1 or TRBD2 (5 bases each). CDR1 and CDR2 from the germline V gene are SGHAT and FQNNGV. Trimming shortened V by 1 base and J by 11 bases, and 21 bases separated the two germline ends. This CDR3 region has 16 residues.